These 25 T cell receptor beta chains originate from one sample sequenced in a study of shared T cell receptors in the human thymus. Profiled with immunoSEQ multiplex PCR; TCRdb holds only in-frame clones, not every one. The repertoire holds hundreds of thousands of clones, with about 90% as singletons. These data were also filed under a second study, of human thymus T cells.

Sequences were obtained from thymocytes. All receptors come from a boy less than two years old with a congenital heart defect.

The CDR3 region has the DNA TGTGCCATCAGTGAGTCCGCTAACTACGAGCAGTACTTC. This gives the protein CAISESANYEQYF. The chain carries TRBV10-3 and TRBJ2-7; no firm D call. The V end was cut by 0 bases, the J end by 3 bases, with 6 bases between. The germline CDR1 and CDR2 sequences are ENHRY and SYGVKD. This CDR3 contains 13 residues.

The chain is built from TRBV19 and TRBJ1-6, with D possibly TRBD1 on 6 matching bases. The CDR3 contains 16 residues. Trimming removed 8 bases from V and 5 bases from J, with 19 bases in between. The germline gives CDR1 LNHDA, CDR2 SQIVND (reference sequence). CDR3 in DNA: TGTGCCAGTGGGGGCAGACGGGGGGAAAATAATTCACCCCTCCACTTT. Translated, it gives CASGGRRGENNSPLHF.

The gene calls are TRBV25-1 and TRBJ2-2; TRBD1 matches 8 bases. The germline gives CDR1 MGHDK, CDR2 SYGVNS. This CDR3 region has 15 residues. Trimming removed 7 bases from V and 4 bases from J; junction bases left unmatched: 8. CDR3 sequence reads: CASKGGTGGTGELFF. Written as DNA, the CDR3 is TGTGCCAGCAAGGGCGGGACAGGAGGCACCGGGGAGCTGTTTTTT.

This CDR3 is CASSLSVTVQETQYF. The CDR3 nucleotides are TGTGCCAGCAGTTTATCAGTTACAGTCCAAGAGACCCAGTACTTC. The rearrangement joins TRBV27 to TRBJ2-5, with D hard to call. This CDR3 comprises 15 residues. V lost 0 bases and J lost 1, with 9 bases in between. From germline, CDR1 is MNHEY and CDR2 SMNVEV (reference sequence).

In its sample, this clone was seen a few times. The chain uses TRBV4-1 and TRBJ2-2, with 8 nucleotides matching TRBD1. The CDR3 is made up of 14 amino acids. Losses at the gene ends were 4 bases for V and 7 bases for J; bases not matched to a gene: 5. Germline V gene lookup returns CDR1 MGHRA and CDR2 YSYEKL. Here the CDR3 DNA reads TGCGCCAGCAGCCCCAGGGGGCTTGGCGGGGAGCTGTTTTTT. It translates to CASSPRGLGGELFF.

This rearrangement joins TRBV5-6 to TRBJ2-7; D might be TRBD2 (5 bases). Germline values: CDR1 SGHDT, CDR2 YYEEEE. V was trimmed by 1 base and J by 6 bases, leaving 20 bases between them. CDR3 size: 16 residues. The CDR3 DNA reads TGTGCCAGCAGCTTGAACGCCCGGAGGTTCTACTGCGAGCAGTACTTC. As protein: CASSLNARRFYCEQYF.

This chain links TRBV7-9 with TRBJ1-1; D is unclear. The length of the CDR3 is 14 residues. Germline CDR1 reads SEHNR; CDR2 reads FQNEAQ (reference sequence). Trimming took off 3 bases at V and 1 base at J, with 9 bases between the two ends. The CDR3 loop reads CASSFQASNTEAFF. Written as DNA, the CDR3 is TGTGCCAGCAGCTTTCAGGCGTCGAACACTGAAGCTTTCTTT. Filled out from reference TRBV7-9 and TRBJ1-1, the complete variable domain reads DTGVSQNPRHKITKRGQNVTFRCDPISEHNRLYWYRQTLGQGPEFLTYFQNEAQLEKSRLLSDRFSAERPKGSFSTLEIQRTEQGDSAMYLCASSFQASNTEAFFGQGTRLTVV.

The chain employs TRBV19 and TRBJ1-1; 7 nucleotides line up with TRBD1. Germline CDR1 LNHDA, CDR2 SQIVND (reference sequence). V shed 6 bases and J 0 bases; nucleotides not matched to a gene: 4. The CDR3 covers 14 residues. DNA of the CDR3: TGTGCCAGTAGGGCAGGGGGGATGAACACTGAAGCTTTCTTT. Its protein product is CASRAGGMNTEAFF.

In nucleotides, the CDR3 is TGTGCCAGCAGCGCGACAGGATCCTACAATGAGCAGTTCTTC. Its protein product is CASSATGSYNEQFF. V gene TRBV9 combines with J gene TRBJ2-1; D possibly corresponds to TRBD1 (6 bases). Germline lookup yields CDR1 SGDLS and CDR2 YYNGEE. With 3 bases removed from V and 1 base from J, the gap between germline ends came to 8 bases. CDR3 length: 14 residues.

This sequence joins TRBV29-1 and TRBJ2-2; 9 bases map to TRBD1. Losses at the gene ends were 8 bases for V and 6 bases for J; bases not matched to a gene: 4. Looked up from germline, CDR1 is SQVTM and CDR2 is ANQGSEA. The CDR3 spans 12 residues. The CDR3 is CSMRQGAGELFF. CDR3 coding DNA: TGCAGCATGAGACAGGGGGCCGGGGAGCTGTTTTTT.

The chain joins TRBV5-6 to TRBJ1-1, with TRBD1 matching 10 bases. With 4 bases clipped from V and 0 bases from J, the junction kept 15 bases outside the gene matches. CDR1 is SGHDT and CDR2 is YYEEEE in the germline V gene. The CDR3 contains 19 residues. CDR3: CASSPRSIGTGVMNTEAFF. The CDR3 bases are TGTGCCAGCAGCCCCCGGTCAATAGGGACAGGGGTTATGAACACTGAAGCTTTCTTT.

The chain employs TRBV9 and TRBJ2-1; 9 bases agree with TRBD1. Per germline, CDR1 SGDLS and CDR2 YYNGEE. The CDR3 has 16 amino acids. J lost 4 bases, V lost 4 bases, and 9 bases had no gene match. The CDR3 DNA reads TGTGCCAGCAGCTTTATCGGGACAGGGCTGTACAATGAGCAGTTCTTC. Encoded protein: CASSFIGTGLYNEQFF.

This chain connects TRBV7-9 to TRBJ2-5, with 10 bases that match TRBD2. There are 14 residues in the CDR3. V was pared by 3 bases and J by 3 bases, with 1 base of the junction left unmatched. Germline loops: CDR1 SEHNR, CDR2 FQNEAQ (reference sequence). CDR3 coding DNA: TGTGCCAGCAGCTTCCTAGCGGGGGAAGAGACCCAGTACTTC. Its translation: CASSFLAGEETQYF.

This clone was seen a single time. This chain joins TRBV7-9 and TRBJ1-5; D gene uncertain. Trimming cost V 5 bases and J 0 bases, with 8 bases left between them. Germline assignment: CDR1 SEHNR and CDR2 FQNEAQ (reference sequence). The CDR3 totals 14 residues. This chain's CDR3 is CASSPGYSNQPQHF. CDR3 nucleotide sequence: TGTGCCAGCAGCCCAGGCTATAGCAATCAGCCCCAGCATTTT.

The rearrangement uses TRBV7-8 and TRBJ2-7; the match to TRBD2 covers 9 bases. V dropped 5 bases and J dropped 2; count of bases not matched to a gene: 10. From germline, CDR1 is SGHVS and CDR2 FQNEAQ. The CDR3 extends over 16 amino acids. This CDR3 is CASSTRSGGTTYEQYF. The CDR3 DNA sequence: TGTGCCAGCAGCACACGAAGCGGGGGGACTACCTACGAGCAGTACTTC.

The genes are TRBV2 and TRBJ1-1, with D hard to call. V lost 4 bases and J lost 0, with 9 bases in between. Germline CDR1 is SNHLY and CDR2 is FYNNEI. The CDR3 has 14 residues. In DNA form, the CDR3 reads TGTGCCAGCAGTGGAGAGGTCCTGAACACTGAAGCTTTCTTT. It encodes CASSGEVLNTEAFF.

This rearrangement joins TRBV5-4 to TRBJ2-7; D is possibly TRBD1 (6 bases). Looked up from germline, CDR1 is SGHNT and CDR2 is YYREEE (reference sequence). The length of the CDR3 is 14 residues. Trimming cost V 3 bases and J 6 bases, with 16 bases left between them. DNA for the CDR3: TGTGCCAGCAGCTCTCATGGGGGCAGGGGCGAGCAGTACTTC. It specifies CASSSHGGRGEQYF.

This rearrangement joins TRBV28 to TRBJ2-7, with D maybe TRBD1 (5 bases). The CDR3 sequence is 15 residues long. The V end was cut by 3 bases, the J end by 0 bases, with 12 bases between. Germline V lookup: CDR1 MDHEN, CDR2 SYDVKM. This CDR3 reads CASSLVQASSYEQYF. CDR3 DNA sequence: TGTGCCAGCAGTTTGGTACAGGCGAGCTCCTACGAGCAGTACTTC.

The sample holds a few counts of this clone. V usage is TRBV9 and J usage is TRBJ2-1, with TRBD2 as a possible D gene (6 bases). CDR3 length: 15 residues. V lost 2 bases and J 0 bases, leaving 9 bases between the germline ends. CDR1 and CDR2 (germline): SGDLS, YYNGEE. The DNA of the CDR3 is TGTGCCAGCAGCGTCGTCGGGAGCTCCTACAATGAGCAGTTCTTC. Its translation: CASSVVGSSYNEQFF.

The chain employs TRBV5-1 and TRBJ2-5; D is possibly TRBD1 (5 bases). The germline gives CDR1 SGHRS, CDR2 YFSETQ. The CDR3 is 14 amino acids. V was shortened by 2 bases and J by 2 bases, with 10 bases between the two germline ends. This CDR3 reads CASSLGARQETQYF. CDR3 nucleotide sequence: TGCGCCAGCAGCTTAGGGGCCCGGCAAGAGACCCAGTACTTC.

This clone has just one count. This rearrangement joins TRBV9 to TRBJ2-3, with TRBD1 matching over 8 bases. Looked up from germline, CDR1 is SGDLS and CDR2 is YYNGEE. The ends lost 4 bases at V and 2 bases at J; junction bases unmatched: 9. This CDR3 is 16 amino acids long. CDR3 sequence: CASSPEWGQVTDTQYF. CDR3 nucleotides: TGTGCCAGCAGCCCCGAGTGGGGACAGGTCACAGATACGCAGTATTTT. The full variable domain, rest sourced from reference TRBV9 and TRBJ2-3, is DSGVTQTPKHLITATGQRVTLRCSPRSGDLSVYWYQQSLDQGLQFLIQYYNGEERAKGNILERFSAQQFPDLHSELNLSSLELGDSALYFCASSPEWGQVTDTQYFGPGTRLTVL.

The CDR3 is CSVEGPTSGGPRSYNEQFF. The CDR3 nucleotides are TGCAGCGTTGAAGGACCGACTAGCGGGGGGCCCCGCTCCTACAATGAGCAGTTCTTC. This sequence joins TRBV29-1 and TRBJ2-1; 13 bases are shared with TRBD2. This CDR3 contains 19 residues. Germline V lookup: CDR1 SQVTM, CDR2 ANQGSEA. After removal of 1 base from V and 0 bases from J, the junction contained 9 bases not matched to a gene.

This clone occurred a few times. V is TRBV27 and J is TRBJ2-4, with 10 bases aligning to TRBD1. Per the germline V gene, CDR1 is MNHEY and CDR2 is SMNVEV (reference sequence). With 4 bases clipped from V and 8 bases from J, the junction kept 11 bases outside the gene matches. The CDR3 has 16 residues. This chain's CDR3 is CASSSLGDRGGDIQYF. The CDR3 DNA is TGTGCCAGCAGTTCCTTAGGGGACAGGGGAGGAGACATTCAGTACTTC.

V gene TRBV2 combines with J gene TRBJ1-4, with 8 positions matching TRBD1. The J segment lost 8 bases and the V segment lost 6 bases, leaving 8 bases of the junction unmatched. There are 14 residues in the CDR3. Per the germline V gene, CDR1 is SNHLY and CDR2 is FYNNEI. The CDR3: CASRPTGELEKLFF. The CDR3 DNA reads TGTGCCAGCAGACCGACAGGGGAGCTGGAAAAACTGTTTTTT.

The V gene is TRBV6-7, the J gene TRBJ2-1; maybe TRBD2 (6 bases). Being an ORF, TRBV6-7 has a function that is uncertain. The length of the CDR3 is 15 residues. Trimming cost V 5 bases and J 7 bases, with 18 bases left between them. The CDR3: CASSPRTICANEQFF. Written as DNA, the CDR3 is TGTGCCAGCAGTCCCCGGACTATCTGCGCAAATGAGCAGTTCTTC.